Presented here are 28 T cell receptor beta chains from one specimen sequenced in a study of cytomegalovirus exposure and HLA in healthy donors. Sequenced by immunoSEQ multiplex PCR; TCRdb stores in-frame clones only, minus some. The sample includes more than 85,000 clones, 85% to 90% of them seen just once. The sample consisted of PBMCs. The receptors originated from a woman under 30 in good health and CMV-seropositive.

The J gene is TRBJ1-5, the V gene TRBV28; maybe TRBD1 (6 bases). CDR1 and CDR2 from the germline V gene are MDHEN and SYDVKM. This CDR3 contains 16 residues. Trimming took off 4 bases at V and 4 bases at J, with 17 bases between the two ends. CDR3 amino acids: CASSYHTGRGNQPQHF. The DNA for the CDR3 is TGTGCCAGCAGTTACCATACAGGGAGGGGAAATCAGCCCCAGCATTTT.

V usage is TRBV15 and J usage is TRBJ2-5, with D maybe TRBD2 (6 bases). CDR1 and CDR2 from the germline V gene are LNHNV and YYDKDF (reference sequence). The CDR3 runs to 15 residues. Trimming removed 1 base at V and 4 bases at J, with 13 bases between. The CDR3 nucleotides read TGTGCCACCAGCAGAGCCGCGGGGCCCGGAGAGACCCAGTACTTC. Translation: CATSRAAGPGETQYF.

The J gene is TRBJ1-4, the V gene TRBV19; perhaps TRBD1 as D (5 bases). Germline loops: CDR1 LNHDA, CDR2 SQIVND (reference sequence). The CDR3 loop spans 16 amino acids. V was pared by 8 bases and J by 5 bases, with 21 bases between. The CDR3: CASASTGGGANEKLFF. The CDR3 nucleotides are TGTGCCAGTGCATCCACGGGTGGAGGGGCCAATGAAAAACTGTTTTTT.

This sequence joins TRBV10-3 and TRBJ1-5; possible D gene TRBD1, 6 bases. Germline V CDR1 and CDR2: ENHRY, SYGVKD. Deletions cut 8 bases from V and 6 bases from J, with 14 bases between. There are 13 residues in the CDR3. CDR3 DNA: TGTGCCATCGGTAGGGGGATGGGTCAGCCCCAGCATTTT. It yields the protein CAIGRGMGQPQHF.

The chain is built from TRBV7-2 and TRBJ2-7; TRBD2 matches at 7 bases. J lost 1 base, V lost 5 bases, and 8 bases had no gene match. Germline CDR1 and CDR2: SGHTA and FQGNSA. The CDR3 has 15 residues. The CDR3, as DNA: TGTGCCAGCAGCCCTGTGGAGCGGGGTTCCTACGAGCAGTACTTC. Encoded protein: CASSPVERGSYEQYF.

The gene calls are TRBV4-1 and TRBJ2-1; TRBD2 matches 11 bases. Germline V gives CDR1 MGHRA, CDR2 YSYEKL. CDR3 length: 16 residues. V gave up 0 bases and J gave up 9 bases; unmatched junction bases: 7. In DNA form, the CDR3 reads TGCGCCAGCAGCCAAGACGGTAGCGGGAGGGTTAGTGAGCAGTTCTTC. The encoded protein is CASSQDGSGRVSEQFF.

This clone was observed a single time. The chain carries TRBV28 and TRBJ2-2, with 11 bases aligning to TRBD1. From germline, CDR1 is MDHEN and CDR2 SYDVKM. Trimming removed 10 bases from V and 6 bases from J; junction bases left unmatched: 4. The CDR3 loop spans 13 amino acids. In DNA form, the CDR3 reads TGTGCCACCGGACAGGGGGCGGCCGGGGAGCTGTTTTTT. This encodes CATGQGAAGELFF.

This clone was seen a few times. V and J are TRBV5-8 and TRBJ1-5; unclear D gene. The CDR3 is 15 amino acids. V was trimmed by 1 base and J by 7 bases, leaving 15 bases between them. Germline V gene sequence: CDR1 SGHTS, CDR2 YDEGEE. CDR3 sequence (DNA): TGTGCCAGCAGCTTGCTCGACTCGGGTATCCAGCCCCAGCATTTT. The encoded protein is CASSLLDSGIQPQHF.

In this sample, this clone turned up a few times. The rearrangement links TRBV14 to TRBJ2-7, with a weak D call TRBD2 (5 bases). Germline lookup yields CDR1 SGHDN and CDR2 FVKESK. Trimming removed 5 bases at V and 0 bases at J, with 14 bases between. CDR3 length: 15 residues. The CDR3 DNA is TGTGCCAGCAGCTCCCTGGACTTCCCCTCCTACGAGCAGTACTTC. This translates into CASSSLDFPSYEQYF.

As DNA, the CDR3 is TGTGCCAGCAGCGAACCGGGACTAGCGGGAGGGAGGACCACAGATACGCAGTATTTT. Its translation: CASSEPGLAGGRTTDTQYF. This chain joins TRBV7-9 and TRBJ2-3; 16 nucleotides agree with TRBD2. CDR1 and CDR2 from the germline V gene are SEHNR and FQNEAQ (reference sequence). V was pared by 5 bases and J by 2 bases, with 10 bases of the junction left unmatched. This CDR3 comprises 19 residues.

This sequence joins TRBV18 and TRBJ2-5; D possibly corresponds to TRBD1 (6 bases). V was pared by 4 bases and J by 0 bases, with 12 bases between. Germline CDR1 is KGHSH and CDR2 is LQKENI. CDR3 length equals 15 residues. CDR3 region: CASSRTRGYQETQYF. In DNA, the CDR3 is TGTGCCAGCTCACGTACCAGGGGATACCAAGAGACCCAGTACTTC. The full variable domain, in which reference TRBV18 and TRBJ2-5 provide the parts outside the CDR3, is NAGVMQNPRHLVRRRGQEARLRCSPMKGHSHVYWYRQLPEEGLKFMVYLQKENIIDESGMPKERFSAEFPKEGPSILRIQQVVRGDSAAYFCASSRTRGYQETQYFGPGTRLLVL.

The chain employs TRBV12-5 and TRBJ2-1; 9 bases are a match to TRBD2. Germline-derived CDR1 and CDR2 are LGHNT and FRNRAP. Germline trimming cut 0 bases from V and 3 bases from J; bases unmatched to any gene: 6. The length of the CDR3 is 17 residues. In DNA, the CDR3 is TGTGCTAGTGGTTTGGTACTCCAACTAGCGGGCTACAATGAGCAGTTCTTC. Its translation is CASGLVLQLAGYNEQFF. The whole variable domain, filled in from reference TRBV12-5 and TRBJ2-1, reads DARVTQTPRHKVTEMGQEVTMRCQPILGHNTVFWYRQTMMQGLELLAYFRNRAPLDDSGMPKDRFSAEMPDATLATLKIQPSEPRDSAVYFCASGLVLQLAGYNEQFFGPGTRLTVL.

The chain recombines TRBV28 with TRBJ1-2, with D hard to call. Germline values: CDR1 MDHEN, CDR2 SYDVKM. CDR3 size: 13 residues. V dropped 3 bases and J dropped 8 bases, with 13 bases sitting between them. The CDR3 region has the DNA TGTGCCAGCAGTTTCCCATTGGAGATCGGCTACACCTTC. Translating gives CASSFPLEIGYTF.

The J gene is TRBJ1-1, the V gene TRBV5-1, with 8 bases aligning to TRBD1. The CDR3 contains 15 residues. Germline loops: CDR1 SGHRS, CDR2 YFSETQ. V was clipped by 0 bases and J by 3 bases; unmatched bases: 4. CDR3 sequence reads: CASSLARQGYTEAFF. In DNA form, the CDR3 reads TGCGCCAGCAGCTTGGCCAGACAGGGGTACACTGAAGCTTTCTTT. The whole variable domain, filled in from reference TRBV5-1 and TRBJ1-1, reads KAGVTQTPRYLIKTRGQQVTLSCSPISGHRSVSWYQQTPGQGLQFLFEYFSETQRNKGNFPGRFSGRQFSNSRSEMNVSTLELGDSALYLCASSLARQGYTEAFFGQGTRLTVV.

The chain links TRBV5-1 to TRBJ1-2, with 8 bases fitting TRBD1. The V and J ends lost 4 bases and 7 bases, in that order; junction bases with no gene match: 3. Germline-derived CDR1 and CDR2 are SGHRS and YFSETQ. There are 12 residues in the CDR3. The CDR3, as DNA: TGCGCCAGCAGCCTGACAGGGGTTGGCTACACCTTC. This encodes CASSLTGVGYTF.

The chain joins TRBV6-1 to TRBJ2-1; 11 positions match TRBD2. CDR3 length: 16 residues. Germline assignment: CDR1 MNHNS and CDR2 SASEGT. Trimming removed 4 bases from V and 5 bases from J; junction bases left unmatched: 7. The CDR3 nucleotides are TGTGCCAGCAGTGTACTACTAGCGGGGGTTCACAATGAGCAGTTCTTC. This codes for CASSVLLAGVHNEQFF.

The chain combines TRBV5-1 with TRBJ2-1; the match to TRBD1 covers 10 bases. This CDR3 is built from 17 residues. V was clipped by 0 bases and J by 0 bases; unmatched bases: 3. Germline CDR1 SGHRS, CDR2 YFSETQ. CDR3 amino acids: CASSLGTGGSSYNEQFF. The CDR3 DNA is TGCGCCAGCAGCTTGGGGACAGGGGGTAGCTCCTACAATGAGCAGTTCTTC.

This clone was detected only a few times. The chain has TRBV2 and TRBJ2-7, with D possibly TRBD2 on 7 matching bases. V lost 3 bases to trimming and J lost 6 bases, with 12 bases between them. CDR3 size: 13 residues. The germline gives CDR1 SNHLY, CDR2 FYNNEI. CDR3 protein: CASSEGGLSEQYF. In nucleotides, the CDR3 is TGTGCCAGCAGTGAGGGGGGGCTGAGCGAGCAGTACTTC. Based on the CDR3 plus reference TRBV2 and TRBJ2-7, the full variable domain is EPEVTQTPSHQVTQMGQEVILRCVPISNHLYFYWYRQILGQKVEFLVSFYNNEISEKSEIFDDQFSVERPDGSNFTLKIRSTKLEDSAMYFCASSEGGLSEQYFGPGTRLTVT.

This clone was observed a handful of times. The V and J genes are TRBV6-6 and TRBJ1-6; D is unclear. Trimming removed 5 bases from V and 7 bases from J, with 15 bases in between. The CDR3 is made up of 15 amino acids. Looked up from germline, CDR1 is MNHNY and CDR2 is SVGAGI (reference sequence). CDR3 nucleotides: TGTGCCAGCAGTCTACAGCCCTCTCCGAATTCACCCCTCCACTTT. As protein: CASSLQPSPNSPLHF.

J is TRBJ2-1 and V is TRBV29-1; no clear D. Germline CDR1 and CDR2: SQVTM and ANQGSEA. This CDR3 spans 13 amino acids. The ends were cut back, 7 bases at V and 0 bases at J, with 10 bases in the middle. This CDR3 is CSGTVFSYNEQFF. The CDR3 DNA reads TGCAGCGGTACGGTTTTCTCCTACAATGAGCAGTTCTTC.

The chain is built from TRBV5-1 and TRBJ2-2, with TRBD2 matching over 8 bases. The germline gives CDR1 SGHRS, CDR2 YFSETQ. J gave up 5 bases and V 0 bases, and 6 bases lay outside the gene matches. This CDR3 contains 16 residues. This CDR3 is CASSLESREDTGELFF. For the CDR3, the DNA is TGCGCCAGCAGCTTGGAATCGCGGGAGGATACCGGGGAGCTGTTTTTT.

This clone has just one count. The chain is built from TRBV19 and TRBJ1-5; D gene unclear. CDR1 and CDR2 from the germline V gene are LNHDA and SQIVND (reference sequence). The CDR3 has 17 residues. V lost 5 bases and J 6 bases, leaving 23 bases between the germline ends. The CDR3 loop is CASSSILKSGSGQPQHF. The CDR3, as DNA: TGTGCCAGTAGTTCAATTTTGAAGTCCGGGTCTGGTCAGCCCCAGCATTTT.

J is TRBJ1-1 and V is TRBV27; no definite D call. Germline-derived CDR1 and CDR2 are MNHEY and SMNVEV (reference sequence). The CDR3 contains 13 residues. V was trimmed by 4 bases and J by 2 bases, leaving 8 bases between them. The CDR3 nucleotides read TGTGCCAGCAGTTGGGAGGGAAACACTGAAGCTTTCTTT. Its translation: CASSWEGNTEAFF.

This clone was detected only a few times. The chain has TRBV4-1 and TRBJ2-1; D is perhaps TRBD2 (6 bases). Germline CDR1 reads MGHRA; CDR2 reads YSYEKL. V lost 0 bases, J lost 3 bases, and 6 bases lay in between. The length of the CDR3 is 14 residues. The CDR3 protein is CASSQEDYYNEQFF. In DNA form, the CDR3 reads TGCGCCAGCAGCCAAGAGGACTACTACAATGAGCAGTTCTTC.

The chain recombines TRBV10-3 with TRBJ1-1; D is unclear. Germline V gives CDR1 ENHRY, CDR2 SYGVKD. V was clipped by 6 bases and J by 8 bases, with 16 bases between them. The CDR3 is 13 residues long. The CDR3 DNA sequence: TGTGCCATCAGGGGTCAGTTTCGGGAGGAAGCTTTCTTT. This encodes CAIRGQFREEAFF.

The CDR3 region is CASSEAGTGAYEQYF. As DNA, the CDR3 is TGTGCCAGCAGTGAAGCAGGGACAGGGGCCTACGAGCAGTACTTC. The V and J genes are TRBV6-1 and TRBJ2-7; 10 bases line up with TRBD1. The CDR3 has 15 residues. Losses at the gene ends were 0 bases for V and 2 bases for J; bases not matched to a gene: 1. Germline V gene lookup returns CDR1 MNHNS and CDR2 SASEGT.

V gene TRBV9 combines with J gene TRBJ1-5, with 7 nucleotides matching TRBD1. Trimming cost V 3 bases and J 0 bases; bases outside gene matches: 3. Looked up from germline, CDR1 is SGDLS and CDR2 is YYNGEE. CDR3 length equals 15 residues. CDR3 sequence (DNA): TGTGCCAGCAGCGCGACAGGGTATAGCAATCAGCCCCAGCATTTT. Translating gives CASSATGYSNQPQHF.

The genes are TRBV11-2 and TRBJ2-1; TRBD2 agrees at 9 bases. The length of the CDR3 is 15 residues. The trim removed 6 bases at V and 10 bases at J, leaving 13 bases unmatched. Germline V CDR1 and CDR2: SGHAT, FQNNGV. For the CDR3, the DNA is TGTGCCAGCAGGGCAGCGGGAGGCAGCCTCGGGGAGCAGTTCTTC. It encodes CASRAAGGSLGEQFF.